This passage covers 26 T cell receptor beta chains from one sample sequenced in a study of cytomegalovirus exposure and HLA in healthy donors. The PCR was carried out with 60 Vbeta primers and 13 Jbeta primers. The table came from immunoSEQ multiplex PCR; TCRdb's copy has only in-frame clones and leaves some out. The listing contains 130,000 or so clones. What was sequenced was PBMCs. The receptors stem from a woman aged 35 to 49 in good health and CMV-seropositive.

V usage is TRBV14 and J usage is TRBJ1-1; unclear D gene. Germline V gives CDR1 SGHDN, CDR2 FVKESK. The CDR3 is 12 amino acids. Trimming took 3 bases from V and 4 from J, leaving 6 bases between them. The CDR3 protein is CASSQGSTEAFF. CDR3 in DNA: TGTGCCAGCAGCCAGGGCTCCACTGAAGCTTTCTTT. The entire variable domain, with the rest obtained from reference TRBV14 and TRBJ1-1, is as follows: EAGVTQFPSHSVIEKGQTVTLRCDPISGHDNLYWYRRVMGKEIKFLLHFVKESKQDESGMPNNRFLAERTGGTYSTLKVQPAELEDSGVYFCASSQGSTEAFFGQGTRLTVV.

The V call is TRBV7-9, the J call TRBJ2-7; 8 bases line up with TRBD1. J gave up 2 bases and V 6 bases, and 12 bases lay outside the gene matches. The CDR3 covers 16 residues. Germline assignment: CDR1 SEHNR and CDR2 FQNEAQ (reference sequence). This chain's CDR3 is CASSRPNRGSAYEQYF. The CDR3 DNA sequence: TGTGCCAGCAGTAGACCAAACAGGGGGAGCGCCTACGAGCAGTACTTC.

The rearrangement joins TRBV9 to TRBJ2-5; TRBD2 aligns across 10 bases. Germline CDR1 reads SGDLS; CDR2 reads YYNGEE. Trimming took 4 bases from V and 7 from J; bases not matched to a gene: 10. The CDR3 length is 15 residues. CDR3 sequence reads: CASSIKAGGGGTQYF. In nucleotides, the CDR3 is TGTGCCAGCAGCATCAAAGCGGGAGGGGGGGGGACCCAGTACTTC.

This chain links TRBV9 with TRBJ2-7; 8 positions agree with TRBD2. CDR1 and CDR2 from the germline V gene are SGDLS and YYNGEE. The V and J ends lost 0 bases and 1 base, in that order; junction bases with no gene match: 12. This CDR3 contains 18 residues. CDR3 amino acids: CASSVGQTVAGRSYEQYF. Written as DNA, the CDR3 is TGTGCCAGCAGCGTAGGACAGACCGTAGCGGGAAGGTCCTACGAGCAGTACTTC.

This rearrangement joins TRBV14 to TRBJ1-1, with 7 bases matching TRBD1. J lost 3 bases, V lost 4 bases, and 2 bases had no gene match. This CDR3 is built from 13 residues. The germline gives CDR1 SGHDN, CDR2 FVKESK. The CDR3 loop reads CASSLQGYTEAFF. CDR3 sequence (DNA): TGTGCCAGCAGCCTACAGGGGTACACTGAAGCTTTCTTT.

The chain recombines TRBV30 with TRBJ1-3; D is possibly TRBD1 (5 bases). Germline CDR1 is GTSNPN and CDR2 is SVGIG (reference sequence). The CDR3 has 16 amino acids. V lost 2 bases and J lost 0, with 14 bases in between. The CDR3 reads CAWSRGIQSSGNTIYF. DNA of the CDR3: TGTGCCTGGAGTAGGGGCATACAGAGCTCTGGAAACACCATATATTTT.

J is TRBJ1-1 and V is TRBV9, with 7 bases matching TRBD1. V shed 0 bases, J shed 6 bases, and the junction held 8 bases outside the gene matches. From germline, CDR1 is SGDLS and CDR2 YYNGEE. This CDR3 comprises 15 residues. CDR3 coding DNA: TGTGCCAGCAGCGTAGACGGACAGGCTGTGGCTGAAGCTTTCTTT. Its protein product is CASSVDGQAVAEAFF.

This chain uses TRBV18 with TRBJ2-7; TRBD1 agrees at 9 bases. CDR3 size: 14 residues. Germline CDR1 and CDR2: KGHSH and LQKENI. The ends lost 5 bases at V and 7 bases at J; junction bases unmatched: 9. The CDR3 loop reads CASSSDRGIREQYF. CDR3 sequence (DNA): TGTGCCAGCTCATCGGACAGGGGAATTAGAGAGCAGTACTTC.

The chain has TRBV7-8 and TRBJ1-5, with 9 bases aligning to TRBD1. The trim removed 5 bases at V and 9 bases at J, leaving 20 bases unmatched. This CDR3 is 18 amino acids long. Germline V gene sequence: CDR1 SGHVS, CDR2 FQNEAQ. The chain's CDR3 is CASSPRTGEYPLPGPQHF. The CDR3 DNA reads as TGTGCCAGCAGCCCCCGGACAGGGGAATACCCACTACCCGGGCCCCAGCATTTT.

The chain is built from TRBV28 and TRBJ2-7; a weak D match, TRBD1 (5 bases). This CDR3 contains 14 residues. Trimming pared 9 bases from V and 0 bases from J, leaving 15 bases between. Germline loops: CDR1 MDHEN, CDR2 SYDVKM. The DNA for the CDR3 is TGTGCCAGTAAACAGGCCGGAAGCTCCTACGAGCAGTACTTC. Protein sequence: CASKQAGSSYEQYF.

CDR3 region: CASSQGATENYEQYF. CDR3 bases: TGTGCCAGCAGCCAAGGGGCTACAGAGAACTACGAGCAGTACTTC. The V and J genes are TRBV4-2 and TRBJ2-7; D not certain. Germline values: CDR1 LGHNA, CDR2 YNFKEQ. V lost 1 base, J lost 3 bases, and 13 bases lay in between. The CDR3 has 15 residues.

This chain joins TRBV6-5 and TRBJ1-3; D is unresolved. The V end was cut by 5 bases, the J end by 0 bases, with 11 bases between. Germline CDR1 and CDR2: MNHEY and SVGAGI. The length of the CDR3 is 15 residues. CDR3 protein: CASSKSSPSGNTIYF. For the CDR3, the DNA is TGTGCCAGCAGTAAGAGTAGCCCCTCTGGAAACACCATATATTTT.

The chain joins TRBV6-1 to TRBJ2-1, with 7 bases that match TRBD1. The length of the CDR3 is 15 residues. Per the germline V gene, CDR1 is MNHNS and CDR2 is SASEGT. J gave up 2 bases and V 10 bases, and 11 bases lay outside the gene matches. The chain's CDR3 is CAISKGQRTYNEQFF. In DNA, the CDR3 is TGTGCCATCTCAAAGGGACAGCGAACCTACAATGAGCAGTTCTTC.

The gene calls are TRBV28 and TRBJ1-4; D is ambiguous. With 6 bases removed from V and 0 bases from J, the gap between germline ends came to 14 bases. The CDR3 spans 16 residues. Germline CDR1 MDHEN, CDR2 SYDVKM. CDR3 region: CASSTNIGSTNEKLFF. CDR3 DNA sequence: TGTGCCAGCAGCACAAACATTGGTTCAACTAATGAAAAACTGTTTTTT. Together with reference TRBV28 and TRBJ1-4, the CDR3 gives the full variable domain: DVKVTQSSRYLVKRTGEKVFLECVQDMDHENMFWYRQDPGLGLRLIYFSYDVKMKEKGDIPEGYSVSREKKERFSLILESASTNQTSMYLCASSTNIGSTNEKLFFGSGTQLSVL.

This chain links TRBV2 with TRBJ2-7, with 7 bases that match TRBD2. This CDR3 spans 13 amino acids. V was pared by 2 bases and J by 3 bases, with 1 base of the junction left unmatched. Germline CDR1 and CDR2: SNHLY and FYNNEI. The CDR3 region is CASSERGDYEQYF. CDR3 DNA: TGTGCCAGCAGTGAACGGGGGGACTACGAGCAGTACTTC.

The chain couples TRBV4-3 to TRBJ2-2, with 15 bases lining up with TRBD2. The V gene's germline CDR1 is LGHNA and CDR2 YSLEER. The CDR3 loop spans 19 amino acids. V shed 3 bases and J 5 bases; nucleotides not matched to a gene: 10. CDR3: CASSQASLGLAGGTGELFF. In DNA, the CDR3 is TGCGCCAGCAGCCAGGCCTCCCTGGGACTAGCGGGGGGTACCGGGGAGCTGTTTTTT.

The CDR3 here is CASSQAQGRSGELFF. As DNA, the CDR3 is TGCGCCAGCAGCCAAGCACAGGGCCGGTCCGGGGAGCTGTTTTTT. The chain joins TRBV4-1 to TRBJ2-2; the D gene is possibly TRBD1 (6 bases). This CDR3 is built from 15 residues. The germline V gene encodes CDR1 MGHRA and CDR2 YSYEKL. The V end was cut by 1 base, the J end by 6 bases, with 12 bases between.

V gene TRBV7-3 combines with J gene TRBJ2-3, with 8 bases that match TRBD1. V was pared by 6 bases and J by 4 bases, with 9 bases of the junction left unmatched. CDR1 and CDR2 from the germline V gene are SGHTA and FQGTGA. CDR3 length: 15 residues. CDR3 in amino acids: CASSQGASWADTQYF. CDR3 nucleotides: TGTGCCAGCAGTCAGGGGGCAAGTTGGGCAGATACGCAGTATTTT.

The V and J genes are TRBV7-2 and TRBJ2-2, with D possibly matching TRBD1 (6 bases). This CDR3 contains 19 residues. CDR1 and CDR2 (germline): SGHTA, FQGNSA. V lost 1 base and J 4 bases, leaving 22 bases between the germline ends. This chain's CDR3 is CASSLGGNRVGFRTGELFF. CDR3 DNA sequence: TGTGCCAGCAGCTTAGGGGGCAACAGGGTTGGATTTCGCACCGGGGAGCTGTTTTTT.

V usage is TRBV27 and J usage is TRBJ2-3, with 7 bases aligning to TRBD1. From germline, CDR1 is MNHEY and CDR2 SMNVEV (reference sequence). The CDR3 runs 15 residues. Unmatched junction bases numbered 8, after V lost 6 bases and J lost 2 bases. The CDR3 protein is CASRQQTGFTDTQYF. For the CDR3, the DNA is TGTGCCAGCAGACAGCAGACAGGGTTCACAGATACGCAGTATTTT.

This chain uses TRBV29-1 with TRBJ2-1; TRBD1 agrees at 7 bases. J lost 7 bases, V lost 3 bases, and 0 bases had no gene match. Germline V gives CDR1 SQVTM, CDR2 ANQGSEA. The CDR3 length is 11 residues. CDR3 nucleotides: TGCAGCGTTGACAGGGGGAATGAGCAGTTCTTC. It specifies CSVDRGNEQFF.

The chain combines TRBV7-8 with TRBJ2-5; D is ambiguous. Germline values: CDR1 SGHVS, CDR2 FQNEAQ. V was pared by 4 bases and J by 2 bases, with 11 bases between. The CDR3 length is 14 residues. Here the CDR3 DNA reads TGTGCCAGCAGCTCTGACATCCAGCAAGAGACCCAGTACTTC. This translates into CASSSDIQQETQYF. Complete variable domain (other parts from reference TRBV7-8 and TRBJ2-5): GAGVSQSPRYKVAKRGQDVALRCDPISGHVSLFWYQQALGQGPEFLTYFQNEAQLDKSGLPSDRFFAERPEGSVSTLKIQRTQQEDSAVYLCASSSDIQQETQYFGPGTRLLVL.

This chain joins TRBV11-2 and TRBJ2-1; TRBD2 agrees at 7 bases. Germline V lookup: CDR1 SGHAT, CDR2 FQNNGV. With 3 bases clipped from V and 3 bases from J, the junction kept 5 bases outside the gene matches. The CDR3 runs to 15 residues. The CDR3 is CASSLSGIGYNEQFF. CDR3 in DNA: TGTGCCAGCAGCTTGAGCGGGATCGGCTACAATGAGCAGTTCTTC. The full variable domain, in which reference TRBV11-2 and TRBJ2-1 provide the parts outside the CDR3, is EAGVAQSPRYKIIEKRQSVAFWCNPISGHATLYWYQQILGQGPKLLIQFQNNGVVDDSQLPKDRFSAERLKGVDSTLKIQPAKLEDSAVYLCASSLSGIGYNEQFFGPGTRLTVL.

V is TRBV10-3 and J is TRBJ2-1; D is unresolved. Trimming took 3 bases from V and 9 from J, leaving 9 bases between them. The length of the CDR3 is 12 residues. CDR1 is ENHRY, CDR2 SYGVKD, per germline. CDR3 in amino acids: CAISDPRGEQFF. Here the CDR3 DNA reads TGTGCCATCAGTGACCCTAGAGGTGAGCAGTTCTTC.

The chain uses TRBV4-3 and TRBJ2-5; D not resolved. The better agreement between TRBJ2-7 and the DNA end casts doubt on the J call. This CDR3 is built from 15 residues. The germline V gene encodes CDR1 LGHNA and CDR2 YSLEER. The DNA for the CDR3 is TGCGCCAGCAGCCAAGATGGCACAAGCGCCTACGAGCAGTACTTC. Its translation is CASSQDGTSAYEQYF.

The chain is built from TRBV10-3 and TRBJ2-7; the D gene is possibly TRBD2 (5 bases). Trimming removed 5 bases from V and 3 bases from J, with 11 bases in between. Germline assignment: CDR1 ENHRY and CDR2 SYGVKD. The CDR3 is 13 residues long. The CDR3 reads CAISPDGDYEQYF. CDR3 DNA: TGTGCCATCAGTCCGGACGGGGACTACGAGCAGTACTTC.